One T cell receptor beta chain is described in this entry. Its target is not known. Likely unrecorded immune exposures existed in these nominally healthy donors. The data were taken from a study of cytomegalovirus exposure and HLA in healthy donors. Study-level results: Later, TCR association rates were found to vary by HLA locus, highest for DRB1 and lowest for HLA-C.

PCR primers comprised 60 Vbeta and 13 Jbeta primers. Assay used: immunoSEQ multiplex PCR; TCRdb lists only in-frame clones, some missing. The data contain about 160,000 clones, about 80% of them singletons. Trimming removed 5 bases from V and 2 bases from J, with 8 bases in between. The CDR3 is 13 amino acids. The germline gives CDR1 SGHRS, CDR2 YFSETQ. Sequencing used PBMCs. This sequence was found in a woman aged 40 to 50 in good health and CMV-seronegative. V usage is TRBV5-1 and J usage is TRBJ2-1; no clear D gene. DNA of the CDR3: TGCGCCAGCAGGAGTGCCCCCTACAATGAGCAGTTCTTC. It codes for CASRSAPYNEQFF. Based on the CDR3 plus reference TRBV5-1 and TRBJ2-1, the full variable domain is KAGVTQTPRYLIKTRGQQVTLSCSPISGHRSVSWYQQTPGQGLQFLFEYFSETQRNKGNFPGRFSGRQFSNSRSEMNVSTLELGDSALYLCASRSAPYNEQFFGPGTRLTVL.